This is a list of T cell receptor beta chains from one sample in a study of shared clonotypes between healthy human individuals. Data came from immunoSEQ multiplex PCR; TCRdb stores just in-frame clones and leaves some out. The table lists some 1 million clones, 65% to 75% of them singletons. The sample consisted of memory CD4+ T cells sorted from blood. These receptors originate from a man between 18 and 35 years old in good health. The CDR3 runs from the conserved cysteine through the conserved F or W. D genes are given only for firm matches. The size field is filled for only some rows; it gives once, few, many or a size class.

j_call clone_size d_call v_call cdr3_nt cdr3_aa
TRBJ2-5 NA NA TRBV29-1 TGCAGCGCCCTGACAGCTCAAGAGACCCAGTACTTC CSALTAQETQYF
TRBJ2-1 once NA TRBV20-1 TGCAGTGCTGGAGCGGGTGAGCAGTTCTTC CSAGAGEQFF
TRBJ1-1 few NA TRBV6-5 TGTGCCAGCAGTTACGGTGACACTGAAGCTTTCTTT CASSYGDTEAFF
TRBJ1-2 NA NA TRBV10-2 TGCGCCAGCTCTACAGGCCTTGGCTATGGCTACACCTTC CASSTGLGYGYTF
TRBJ1-5 NA NA TRBV28 TGTGCCAGCAGACGACAGGATCAGCCCCAGCATTTT CASRRQDQPQHF
TRBJ2-3 NA NA TRBV9 TGTGCCAGCACCCAGGGGAGACTAGCTAGCACAGATACGCAGTATTTT CASTQGRLASTDTQYF
TRBJ1-3 NA NA TRBV30 TGTGCCTGGACCTCCCTTGGGCTCTCTGGAAACACCATATATTTT CAWTSLGLSGNTIYF
TRBJ1-3 few NA TRBV28 TGTGCCAGCAGCTCCGGGACCTCAAACACCATATATTTT CASSSGTSNTIYF
TRBJ2-5 NA NA TRBV10-3 TGTGCCATCCGCGAGTCGGGCACCCAAGAGACCCAGTACTTC CAIRESGTQETQYF
TRBJ2-4 NA TRBD2 TRBV7-2 TGTGCCAGCAGCTTAGAGACGGGGGGAGACATTCAGTACTTC CASSLETGGDIQYF
TRBJ2-3 NA NA TRBV27 TGTGCCAGCAGTGACCGAAACACAGATACGCAGTATTTT CASSDRNTDTQYF
TRBJ1-5 NA NA TRBV5-6 TGTGCCAGCATTTTCGGAGGGGTAGGCAGGCATTTT CASIFGGVGRHF
TRBJ2-1 NA NA TRBV9 TGTGCCAGCAGCGTTGAGGCCGGGTTGCCTTCCATCAATGAGCAGTTCTTC CASSVEAGLPSINEQFF
TRBJ1-6 few NA TRBV28 TGTGCCAGCAGTTTAGCTGCCAGGGGAGGGAATTCACCCCTCCACTTT CASSLAARGGNSPLHF
TRBJ1-1 NA TRBD1 TRBV7-2 TGTGCCAGCAGCTCTCATGTACAGGGGACTGAAGCTTTCTTT CASSSHVQGTEAFF
TRBJ1-3 NA NA TRBV30 TGTGCCTGGGTGCCTGGAAACACCATATATTTT CAWVPGNTIYF
TRBJ2-5 NA TRBD1 TRBV11-2 TGTGCCAGCAGCTCCCGGGGACAGGGGAGTGGGGAGCAGTACTTC CASSSRGQGSGEQYF
TRBJ1-4 NA NA TRBV16 TGTGCCAGCAGCCCTGGGCGGGGAAAACTGTTTTTT CASSPGRGKLFF
TRBJ2-3 NA TRBD2 TRBV4-3 TGCGCCAGCAGCCAAAGCGGGGTTGGCACAGATACGCAGTATTTT CASSQSGVGTDTQYF
TRBJ2-1 NA TRBD2 TRBV6-6 TGTGCCAGCAGGGGGACTAGCGTTTACAATGAGCAGTTCTTC CASRGTSVYNEQFF
TRBJ2-6 few NA TRBV20-1 TGCAGTGCTAGAGGGGCCAACGTCCTGACTTTC CSARGANVLTF
TRBJ2-4 NA TRBD2 TRBV9 TGTGCCAGCAGCGTTAGCGGGGGCGCCGACCTAGCCAAAAACATTCAGTACTTC CASSVSGGADLAKNIQYF
TRBJ2-7 NA NA TRBV6-5 TGTGCCAGCAGCGTAGATTCCTACGAGCAGTACTTC CASSVDSYEQYF
TRBJ1-5 few TRBD1 TRBV27 TGTGCCAGCAGTTCCGGACAGGTCACGCATCAGCCCCAGCATTTT CASSSGQVTHQPQHF
TRBJ1-6 once TRBD1 TRBV15 TGTGCCACCAGCAGAGATGCACAGGGGAATTCACCCCTCCACTTT CATSRDAQGNSPLHF
TRBJ1-2 few TRBD1 TRBV7-3 TGTGCCAGCAGCACGGAAACAGGGGATGGCTACACCTTC CASSTETGDGYTF
TRBJ1-3 few TRBD1 TRBV5-1 TGCGCCAGCAGCTTGACAGGGGATGGAAACACCATATATTTT CASSLTGDGNTIYF
TRBJ2-7 NA NA TRBV10-3 TGTGCCATCAGGGACAGAGTCTCCTACGAGCAGTACTTC CAIRDRVSYEQYF
TRBJ1-4 NA NA TRBV25-1 TGTGCCAGCGGGCAAAAGGGCGTATCGGGAAAACTGTTTTTT CASGQKGVSGKLFF
TRBJ2-5 NA NA TRBV6-1 TGTGCCAGCCAGGCGTTGGATCAGTTCGAGACCCAGTACTTC CASQALDQFETQYF
TRBJ2-7 NA NA TRBV7-2 TGTGCCAGCACCAAACCTGGCGGTAGCTCCTACGAGCAGTACTTC CASTKPGGSSYEQYF
TRBJ2-4 NA NA TRBV7-9 TGTGCCAGCAGCTTAAGGGGGGCCAAAAACATTCAGTACTTC CASSLRGAKNIQYF
TRBJ1-2 NA NA TRBV7-2 TGTGCCAGCAGCTTAGACCCCCAGGGAACGAACTATGGCTACACCTTC CASSLDPQGTNYGYTF
TRBJ1-1 NA NA TRBV5-8 TGTGCCAGCAGCTTGAAGGACAGCCTGATCGGTCGAGCTTTCTTT CASSLKDSLIGRAFF
TRBJ1-2 few TRBD1 TRBV6-5 TGTGCCAGCAGCAAAACCGGGACAGGGGGACGTGGCTACACCTTC CASSKTGTGGRGYTF
TRBJ1-1 once NA TRBV6-1 TGTGCCAGCAGTGATCCTTCGATGGTCGCTGAAGCTTTCTTT CASSDPSMVAEAFF